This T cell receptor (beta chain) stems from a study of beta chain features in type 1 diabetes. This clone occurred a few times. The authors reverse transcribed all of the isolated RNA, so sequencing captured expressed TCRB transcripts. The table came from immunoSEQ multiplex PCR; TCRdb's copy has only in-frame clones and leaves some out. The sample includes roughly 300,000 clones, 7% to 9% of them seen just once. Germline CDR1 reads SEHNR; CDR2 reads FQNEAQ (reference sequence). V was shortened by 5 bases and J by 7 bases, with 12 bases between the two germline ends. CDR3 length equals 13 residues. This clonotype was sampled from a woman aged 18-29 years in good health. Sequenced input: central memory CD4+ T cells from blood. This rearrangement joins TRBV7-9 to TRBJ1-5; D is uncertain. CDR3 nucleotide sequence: TGTGCCAGCAGCCAGACGGGTCAACAGCCCCAGCATTTT. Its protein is CASSQTGQQPQHF.